The clone carrying this T cell receptor (beta chain) was recorded many times. This sample is drawn from a study of early T cells in non-severe SARS-CoV-2 infection. The germline V gene has CDR1 LGHNA and CDR2 YNFKEQ. The germline V and J ends were trimmed by 0 bases and 2 bases, with 17 bases remaining between them. The CDR3 consists of 18 residues. Individual cDNA molecules received unique molecular identifiers during library preparation. TCRdb independently ran MiXCR on the 5' RACE reads; one entry per CDR3 protein. The sample lists roughly 100,000 distinct CDR3 sequences; around 12% were seen once.

This clonotype originated in an adult who was a healthcare worker with PCR-confirmed SARS-CoV-2 infection or an uninfected control (not recorded which). V usage is TRBV4-2 and J usage is TRBJ2-1; D possibly matches TRBD1 or TRBD2 (5 bases each). Material: whole blood. Written as DNA, the CDR3 is TGTGCCAGCAGCCAAGATCGGCTGGGGGAGTTCGCCTACAATGAGCAGTTCTTC. This translates into CASSQDRLGEFAYNEQFF.